The rows below give T cell receptor beta chains drawn from one sample of a study of T cell responses to AZD1222 COVID-19 vaccine. Measured with immunoSEQ multiplex PCR; TCRdb has only the in-frame clones, and not every one. The repertoire has over 100,000 clones, about 93% of them found once; the top ten carry 5%. Here the sequenced sample was peripheral blood, taken on day 0 of AZD1222 vaccination. The origin of the receptors is an adult in good health. CDR3s include the opening cysteine and the closing phenylalanine or tryptophan. Fields, in order: D gene, J gene, clone size, V gene, CDR3 DNA, CDR3 protein. The D gene is left open where the match is weak. The size entry is marked missing in some rows and otherwise reads once, few, many or a size class.

TRBD1 | TRBJ2-1 | few | TRBV7-3 | TGTGCCAGCAGCTCCGGACAGGACCTCTACAATGAGCAGTTCTTC | CASSSGQDLYNEQFF
NA | TRBJ1-1 | NA | TRBV2 | TGTGCCAGCAGTCCCTCAGTGAACACTGAAGCTTTCTTT | CASSPSVNTEAFF
NA | TRBJ2-2 | NA | TRBV5-1 | TGCGCCAGCGGTTTGGGGTCGAACACCGGGGAGCTGTTTTTT | CASGLGSNTGELFF
TRBD2 | TRBJ2-7 | NA | TRBV19 | TGTGCCAGTAGTATAGATTTTGGTGGGAGGGCGGGCGAGCAGTACTTC | CASSIDFGGRAGEQYF
NA | TRBJ2-5 | NA | TRBV15 | TGTGCCACCAGCAGACGTTACCAGTTATTGGGACACCAGAGACAAGAGACCCAGTACTTC | CATSRRYQLLGHQRQETQYF
NA | TRBJ2-7 | NA | TRBV15 | TGTGCCACCAGCCTCAGTGGGTCAGGCTCCTACGAGCAGTACTTC | CATSLSGSGSYEQYF
NA | TRBJ1-2 | NA | TRBV27 | TGTGCCAGCAGTTTCGGGGGAACATCCTATGGCTACACCTTC | CASSFGGTSYGYTF
NA | TRBJ1-2 | NA | TRBV5-1 | TGCGCCAGCAGCTTGGAAGCCTATGGCTACACCTTC | CASSLEAYGYTF
TRBD2 | TRBJ2-7 | NA | TRBV28 | TGTGCCAGCAGTTTAGACGGCGGGAGGGCCAGAGAGCAGTACTTC | CASSLDGGRAREQYF
NA | TRBJ1-5 | NA | TRBV4-1 | TGCGCCAGCAGCCCAAAAAGTAATCAGCCCCAGCATTTT | CASSPKSNQPQHF
NA | TRBJ2-7 | NA | TRBV11-2 | TGTGCCAGCAGCTTCGGGGTTTACGAGCAGTACTTC | CASSFGVYEQYF
NA | TRBJ2-1 | NA | TRBV29-1 | TGCAGCGTGGGTAGAGGGCGCTTGACCTACAATGAGCAGTTCTTC | CSVGRGRLTYNEQFF
NA | TRBJ1-4 | NA | TRBV27 | TGTGCCAGCACCTCGTTAATAGGGCTTAATGAAAAACTGTTTTTT | CASTSLIGLNEKLFF
NA | TRBJ2-3 | once | TRBV6-4 | TGTGCCAGCAGTGACACAGGTCCGACAGATACGCAGTATTTT | CASSDTGPTDTQYF
TRBD1 | TRBJ2-7 | once | TRBV10-3 | TGTGCCACGCGGCCCGGGACAGGGAACGAGCAGTACTTC | CATRPGTGNEQYF
NA | TRBJ2-7 | NA | TRBV5-5 | TGTGCCAGCAGCTTGAAGCCCAGGGGGGGGACAAAAGATTACGAGCAGTACTTC | CASSLKPRGGTKDYEQYF
TRBD1 | TRBJ1-2 | NA | TRBV20-1 | TGCAGTGCTAGTACAGGGGCTGGTGGCTACACCTTC | CSASTGAGGYTF
NA | TRBJ1-2 | NA | TRBV4-1 | TGCGCCAGCAGCCACCCAGAGGGGGGGGCTAACTATGGCTACACCTTC | CASSHPEGGANYGYTF
TRBD1 | TRBJ2-1 | NA | TRBV18 | TGTGCCAGCTCACCATCGACAGGGAGCGAGCAGTTCTTC | CASSPSTGSEQFF
NA | TRBJ2-1 | NA | TRBV5-1 | TGCGCCAGCAGCGGGGACTGGGAGCAGTTCTTC | CASSGDWEQFF
NA | TRBJ2-7 | once | TRBV1 | TGCACCAGCAGCCAAGAAACTAGCGAAACTACCTACGAGCAGTACTTC | CTSSQETSETTYEQYF
NA | TRBJ1-6 | NA | TRBV6-5 | TGTGCCAGCAGTTACGAGGGGTTCGAGAATTCACCCCTCCACTTT | CASSYEGFENSPLHF
NA | TRBJ1-6 | NA | TRBV9 | TGTGCCAGCACCTCGGGCCCGCGAAATAATTCACCCCTCCACTTT | CASTSGPRNNSPLHF
NA | TRBJ2-2 | NA | TRBV10-3 | TGTGCCATCCCCGGGCCCACCGGGGAGCTGTTTTTT | CAIPGPTGELFF
TRBD1 | TRBJ2-1 | NA | TRBV14 | TGTGCCAGCAGCCAAGGGATCGACAGGGTGGGTGAGCAGTTCTTC | CASSQGIDRVGEQFF
TRBD2 | TRBJ2-3 | NA | TRBV9 | TGTGCCAGCAGCGTAGCTGGAGGCCCGCCCGGGACTACTCCCACAGATACGCAGTATTTT | CASSVAGGPPGTTPTDTQYF
NA | TRBJ2-7 | once | TRBV4-2 | TGTGCCAGCAGCCAAGATGCTAGACAGTCCTACGAGCAGTACTTC | CASSQDARQSYEQYF
NA | TRBJ1-2 | once | TRBV7-8 | TGTGCCAGCAGCCCAAGACAGTATGGCTACACCTTC | CASSPRQYGYTF
TRBD2 | TRBJ2-1 | NA | TRBV7-6 | TGTGCCAGCAGCGAAGGCGGGAGGGCCGGGAATGAGCAGTTCTTC | CASSEGGRAGNEQFF
NA | TRBJ1-1 | once | TRBV3-1/TRBV3-2 | TGTGCCAGCAGCCTTACAGGATTCACTGAAGCTTTCTTT | CASSLTGFTEAFF
TRBD1 | TRBJ1-4 | NA | TRBV19 | TGTGCCAGTAGTCCCTTGAGGGGGCTTGGGGAAAAACTGTTTTTT | CASSPLRGLGEKLFF
NA | TRBJ2-6 | NA | TRBV29-1 | TGCAGCGTCGTGTCCGGGACGGATCCCTCTGGGGCCAACGTCCTGACTTTC | CSVVSGTDPSGANVLTF
TRBD1 | TRBJ1-1 | NA | TRBV6-5 | TGTGCCAGCAGTCGGGACAGGGGGAACACTGAAGCTTTCTTT | CASSRDRGNTEAFF
TRBD2 | TRBJ2-5 | NA | TRBV5-1 | TGCGCCAGCAGCTTGGCAGGGGGACTAGCGGAGACCCAGTACTTC | CASSLAGGLAETQYF
NA | TRBJ1-1 | NA | TRBV6-5 | TGTGCCAGCAGTTACTCTCCCGGGGTAGGGAGTGTGGCTTTCTTT | CASSYSPGVGSVAFF
NA | TRBJ1-4 | NA | TRBV7-9 | TGTGCCAGCAGCCCCGCGTTGGAGAAAAAACTGTTTTTT | CASSPALEKKLFF
TRBD2 | TRBJ2-3 | NA | TRBV6-5 | TGTGCCAGCAGTTACTCACTAGCGGAAACGCAGTATTTT | CASSYSLAETQYF
NA | TRBJ2-7 | NA | TRBV4-1 | TGCGCCAGCAGCCAAGGGCTAGCTGTAGGGGAGCAGTACTTC | CASSQGLAVGEQYF
TRBD1 | TRBJ2-7 | few | TRBV23-1 | TGCGCCAGCAGTCGGGACAGTCCGCAAGCGGAGCCGTACGAGCAGTACTTC | CASSRDSPQAEPYEQYF
NA | TRBJ2-5 | NA | TRBV7-8 | TGTGCCAGCAGCTTCGCTGGAGGGGAGACCCAGTACTTC | CASSFAGGETQYF
NA | TRBJ2-7 | NA | TRBV3-1/TRBV3-2 | TGTGCCAGCAGCCCACATGCTAGCGTACCCTACGAGCAGTACTTC | CASSPHASVPYEQYF
NA | TRBJ2-7 | NA | TRBV19 | TGTGCCAGTAGTTGGGACGGACGGGACGAGCAGTACTTC | CASSWDGRDEQYF
NA | TRBJ1-4 | NA | TRBV20-1 | TGCAGTGCAGAGCTGCGTGAAAAACTGTTTTTT | CSAELREKLFF
TRBD2 | TRBJ2-1 | once | TRBV7-2 | TGTGCCAGCAGCTTAATAAGGACGGGCCTAGCGGGGAACAATGAGCAGTTCTTC | CASSLIRTGLAGNNEQFF
NA | TRBJ1-2 | NA | TRBV11-2 | TGTGCCAGCAGCTTGCGTGCCGGGGGGGAGGGCTACTATGGCTACACCTTC | CASSLRAGGEGYYGYTF
NA | TRBJ2-7 | NA | TRBV19 | TGTGCCAGTAGTATGGCAGGGCGTTCCTACGAGCAGTACTTC | CASSMAGRSYEQYF
NA | TRBJ2-7 | NA | TRBV19 | TGTGCCAGTAGTATACAGGGGAGCCACGAGCAGTACTTC | CASSIQGSHEQYF
NA | TRBJ1-5 | NA | TRBV15 | TGTGCCACCAGGAATACTACGTGGTATATCAATCAGCCCCAGCATTTT | CATRNTTWYINQPQHF
NA | TRBJ1-2 | few | TRBV12-3/TRBV12-4 | TGTGCCAGCAGTAGGACGTCCGTTTATGGCTACACCTTC | CASSRTSVYGYTF
TRBD1 | TRBJ1-1 | NA | TRBV19 | TGTGCCAGTAGTCAATCTCTCCCACAGGGGGCGAACACTGAAGCTTTCTTT | CASSQSLPQGANTEAFF
NA | TRBJ1-2 | once | TRBV7-8 | TGTGCCAGCAGTCCCTTCTGGGGAGGCTACACCTTC | CASSPFWGGYTF
NA | TRBJ1-4 | NA | TRBV28 | TGTGCCAGCAGTGGGGACGCGGCAACTAATGAAAAACTGTTTTTT | CASSGDAATNEKLFF